This is a list of T cell receptor beta chains from one sample in a study of blood T cell repertoires in COVID-19. TCRdb's table, derived via immunoSEQ multiplex PCR, lists solely in-frame clones and lacks some. The sample has over 35,000 clones, 87% seen once. Sample: peripheral blood. The receptors here all came from a man aged 40-55 years with COVID-19, enrolled during active disease. The CDR3 runs from the conserved cysteine through the conserved F or W. A D gene is named only where the DNA matches it firmly. Rows may omit the clone size; those that give it use once, few, many or a size class.

D	size	V	J	DNA	CDR3
TRBD1	once	TRBV28	TRBJ1-1	TGTGCCAGCACGGGGGGAGGACAGGGGAGCACTGAAGCTTTCTTT	CASTGGGQGSTEAFF
TRBD1	NA	TRBV5-1	TRBJ2-1	TGCGCCAGCAGCGAAACAGGGGCGAGCTCCTACAATGAGCAGTTCTTC	CASSETGASSYNEQFF
TRBD2	NA	TRBV5-4	TRBJ2-4	TGTGCCAGCAGCTTGAGGGCGGGAGGGGCCAAAAACATTCAGTACTTC	CASSLRAGGAKNIQYF
NA	medium-sized	TRBV5-4	TRBJ2-3	TGTGCCAGCAGCTTCTGGGGGGAGAGCACAGATACGCAGTATTTT	CASSFWGESTDTQYF
TRBD2	NA	TRBV5-1	TRBJ2-1	TGCGCCAGCAGCCAGGGACTAGCGGGAAGGCACAGCAATGAGCAGTTCTTC	CASSQGLAGRHSNEQFF
NA	NA	TRBV6-5	TRBJ2-5	TGTGCCAGCAGGTCGGGCGGGAAAGAGACCCAGTACTTC	CASRSGGKETQYF
TRBD1	NA	TRBV6-5	TRBJ2-7	TGTGCCAGCACGGGACAGGGCTACGAGCAGTACTTC	CASTGQGYEQYF
NA	once	TRBV7-9	TRBJ2-1	TGTGCCAGCAGCCATCGGGAGTTTCCCTACAATGAGCAGTTCTTC	CASSHREFPYNEQFF
TRBD2	NA	TRBV18	TRBJ2-7	TGTGCCAGCTCACCAGGGGCGGGACTAAGCTACGAGCAGTACTTC	CASSPGAGLSYEQYF
TRBD1	NA	TRBV18	TRBJ2-2	TGTGCCAGCTCACGAGACAGGGGGCGAGAAAACACCGGGGAGCTGTTTTTT	CASSRDRGRENTGELFF
NA	NA	TRBV19	TRBJ2-7	TGTGCCAGTAGTTGGTCCCCGGCCACCTTCCGGGGGGAGCAGTACTTC	CASSWSPATFRGEQYF